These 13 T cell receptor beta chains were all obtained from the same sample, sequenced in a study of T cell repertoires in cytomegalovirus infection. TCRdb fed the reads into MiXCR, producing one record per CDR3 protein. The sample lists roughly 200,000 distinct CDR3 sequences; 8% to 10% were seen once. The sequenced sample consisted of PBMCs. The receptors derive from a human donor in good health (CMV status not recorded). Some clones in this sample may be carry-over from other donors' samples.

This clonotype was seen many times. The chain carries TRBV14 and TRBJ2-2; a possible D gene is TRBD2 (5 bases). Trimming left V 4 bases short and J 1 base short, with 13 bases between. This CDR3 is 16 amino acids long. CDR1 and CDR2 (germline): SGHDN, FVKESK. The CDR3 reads CASSLPPGKNTGELFF. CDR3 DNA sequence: TGTGCCAGCAGCCTCCCACCGGGAAAGAACACCGGGGAGCTGTTTTTT.

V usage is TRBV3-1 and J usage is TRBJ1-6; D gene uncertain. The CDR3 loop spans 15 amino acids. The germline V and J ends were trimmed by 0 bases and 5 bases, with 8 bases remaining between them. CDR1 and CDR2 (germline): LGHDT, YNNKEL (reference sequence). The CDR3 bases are TGTGCCAGCAGCCAAGACGGACTTAATAATTCACCCCTCCACTTT. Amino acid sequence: CASSQDGLNNSPLHF.

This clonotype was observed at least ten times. The CDR3: CASRPGLTGNTIYF. The CDR3 DNA follows: TGTGCCAGCAGACCCGGACTAACAGGGAACACCATATATTTT. The chain has TRBV6-2 or TRBV6-3 and TRBJ1-3; D possibly corresponds to TRBD1 (6 bases). The CDR3 is made up of 14 amino acids. V shed 6 bases and J shed 7 bases, with 16 bases lying between them. CDR1 is MNHEY, CDR2 SVGEGT, per germline.

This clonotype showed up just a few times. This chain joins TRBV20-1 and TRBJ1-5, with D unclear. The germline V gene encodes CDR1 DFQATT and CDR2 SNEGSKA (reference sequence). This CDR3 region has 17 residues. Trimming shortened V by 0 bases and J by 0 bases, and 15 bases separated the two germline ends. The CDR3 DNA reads TGCAGTGCTAGAGATTGGCGTATTCATGATAGCAATCAGCCCCAGCATTTT. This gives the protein CSARDWRIHDSNQPQHF.

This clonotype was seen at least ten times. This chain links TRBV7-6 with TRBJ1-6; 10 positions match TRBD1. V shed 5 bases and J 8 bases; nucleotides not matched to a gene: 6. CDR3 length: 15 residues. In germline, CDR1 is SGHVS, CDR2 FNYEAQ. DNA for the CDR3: TGTGCCAGCAGCAGCAGGACAGGGGGATATTCACCCCTCCACTTT. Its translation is CASSSRTGGYSPLHF.

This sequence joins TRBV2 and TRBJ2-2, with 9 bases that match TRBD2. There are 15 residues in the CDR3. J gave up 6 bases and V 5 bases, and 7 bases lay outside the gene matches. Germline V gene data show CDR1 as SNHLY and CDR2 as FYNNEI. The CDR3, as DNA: TGTGCCAGCAGTTTTAGCGGGGGAGTCTCCGGGGAGCTGTTTTTT. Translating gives CASSFSGGVSGELFF.

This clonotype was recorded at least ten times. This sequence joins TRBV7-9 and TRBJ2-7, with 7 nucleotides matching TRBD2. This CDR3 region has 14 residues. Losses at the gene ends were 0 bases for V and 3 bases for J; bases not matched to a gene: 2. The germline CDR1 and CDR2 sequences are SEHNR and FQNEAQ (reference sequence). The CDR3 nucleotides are TGTGCCAGCAGCTTAGCGGGACTAAGCTACGAGCAGTACTTC. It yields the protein CASSLAGLSYEQYF.

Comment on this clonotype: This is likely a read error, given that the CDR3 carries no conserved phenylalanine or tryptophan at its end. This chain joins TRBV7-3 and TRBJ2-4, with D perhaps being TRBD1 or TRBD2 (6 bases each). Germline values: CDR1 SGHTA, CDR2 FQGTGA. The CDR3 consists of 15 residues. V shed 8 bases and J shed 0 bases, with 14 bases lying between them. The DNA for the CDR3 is TGTGCCAGCGGGTCGGAGGGGGTAGCCAAAAACATTCAGTACTTA. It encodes CASGSEGVAKNIQYL.

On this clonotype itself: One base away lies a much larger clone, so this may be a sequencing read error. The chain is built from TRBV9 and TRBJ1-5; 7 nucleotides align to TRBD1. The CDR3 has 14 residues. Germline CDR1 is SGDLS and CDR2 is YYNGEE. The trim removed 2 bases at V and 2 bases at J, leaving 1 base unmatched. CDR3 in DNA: TGTGCCAGCAGCGTCGGACAGGGCAATCAGCCCCAGCATTTT. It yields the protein CASSVGQGNQPQHF.

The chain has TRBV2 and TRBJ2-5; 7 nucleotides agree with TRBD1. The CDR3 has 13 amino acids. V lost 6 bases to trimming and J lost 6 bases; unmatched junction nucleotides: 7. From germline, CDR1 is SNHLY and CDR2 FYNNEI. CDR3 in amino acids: CASRETGLKTQYF. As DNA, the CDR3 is TGTGCCAGCAGAGAGACAGGGCTGAAGACCCAGTACTTC.

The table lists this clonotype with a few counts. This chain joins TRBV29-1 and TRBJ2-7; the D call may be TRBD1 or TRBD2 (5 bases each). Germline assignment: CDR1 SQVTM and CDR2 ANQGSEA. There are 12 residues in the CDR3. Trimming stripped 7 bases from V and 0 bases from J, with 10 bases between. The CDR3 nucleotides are TGCAGCGCGGGGCTGAACTCCTACGAGCAGTACTTC. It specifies CSAGLNSYEQYF.

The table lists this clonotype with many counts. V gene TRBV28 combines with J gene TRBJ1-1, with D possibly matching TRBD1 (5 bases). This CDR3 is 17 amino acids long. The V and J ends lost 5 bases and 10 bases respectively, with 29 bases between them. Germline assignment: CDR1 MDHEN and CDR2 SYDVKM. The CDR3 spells CASSRGLRQPQIAGAFF. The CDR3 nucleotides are TGTGCCAGCAGTCGCGGCCTGAGACAGCCACAAATCGCAGGAGCTTTCTTT. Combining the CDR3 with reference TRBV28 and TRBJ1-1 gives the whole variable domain DVKVTQSSRYLVKRTGEKVFLECVQDMDHENMFWYRQDPGLGLRLIYFSYDVKMKEKGDIPEGYSVSREKKERFSLILESASTNQTSMYLCASSRGLRQPQIAGAFFGQGTRLTVV.

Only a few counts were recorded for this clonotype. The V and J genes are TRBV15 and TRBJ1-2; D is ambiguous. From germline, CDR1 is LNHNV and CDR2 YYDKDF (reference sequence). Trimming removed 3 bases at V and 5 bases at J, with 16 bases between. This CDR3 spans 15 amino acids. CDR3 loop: CATSSPRAVTYGYTF. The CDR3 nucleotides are TGTGCCACCAGCAGCCCCCGGGCGGTTACTTATGGCTACACCTTC.